A selection of T cell receptor beta chains follows, all from one sample in a study of a mutant IDH1 vaccine in newly diagnosed glioma. Measured with immunoSEQ multiplex PCR; TCRdb has only the in-frame clones, and not every one. The sample yields almost 95,000 clones, around 92% seen once. These receptors have no identified antigens. The starting material was PBMCs, obtained from a glioma patient whose treatment included an IDH1 peptide vaccine. These TCRs come from a woman between 45 and 65 years old with glioma. Both conserved end residues are part of each CDR3. The D gene is left open where the match is weak. Size is omitted from some rows. Given values are once, few, many or a class for expanded clones.

TRBJ2-3,TRBV28,NA,NA,TGTGCCAGCAGGGAGGCAGATACGCAGTATTTT,CASREADTQYF
TRBJ2-3,TRBV30,TRBD2,NA,TGTGCCTGGAGTGTAAGCGGGAGGCCAGATACGCAGTATTTT,CAWSVSGRPDTQYF
TRBJ2-1,TRBV6-5,NA,NA,TGTGCCAGCAGTGTGACAGGCCAAGGTATTAATGAGCAGTTCTTC,CASSVTGQGINEQFF
TRBJ2-2,TRBV10-3,NA,NA,TGTGCCATCAGTGAGTCGTTCACCCTCTGGGACGGGGAGCTGTTTTTT,CAISESFTLWDGELFF
TRBJ1-2,TRBV5-8,NA,NA,TGTGCCAGCAGCTTGGAGGACATCGAGGGCTACACCTTC,CASSLEDIEGYTF
TRBJ2-2,TRBV9,NA,NA,TGTGCCAGCAGCCCCGCCGGACGGGAGAACACCGGGGAGCTGTTTTTT,CASSPAGRENTGELFF
TRBJ2-3,TRBV9,TRBD2,NA,TGTGCCAGCAGCCATCCGGGACTAGCGGGAGCTCCTATCATTACAGATACGCAGTATTTT,CASSHPGLAGAPIITDTQYF
TRBJ1-2,TRBV2,NA,NA,TGTGCCAGCGCGGGAGTGGACTATGGCTACACCTTC,CASAGVDYGYTF
TRBJ1-5,TRBV30,NA,NA,TGTGCCTGGAGGGACGGGAATCTCCAGCCCCAGCATTTT,CAWRDGNLQPQHF
TRBJ2-7,TRBV30,NA,NA,TGTGCCTTGAGCCAGTCCTACGAGCAGTACTTC,CALSQSYEQYF
TRBJ1-1,TRBV20-1,NA,few,TGCAGTGCTAGAGAAGGCCCGACGGCTTTCTTT,CSAREGPTAFF
TRBJ2-4,TRBV19,NA,NA,TGTGCCAGTAGTTCGAGGCCCGGGACAAGTGCCAAAAACATTCAGTACTTC,CASSSRPGTSAKNIQYF
TRBJ2-3,TRBV21-1,NA,NA,TGTGCCAGCAGCAAAGTCGGGGGGACGGCAGATACGCAGTATTTT,CASSKVGGTADTQYF
TRBJ2-5,TRBV2,TRBD2,few,TGTGCCAGCAGTGAAGCGCTTCGGGAGGGGACCCAGTACTTC,CASSEALREGTQYF
TRBJ2-7,TRBV6-6,NA,NA,TGTGCCAGCAGTTATAATACCGGGACCGTCTCCTACGAGCAGTACTTC,CASSYNTGTVSYEQYF
TRBJ2-3,TRBV5-6,NA,once,TGTGCCAGCAGGGCAAGTAGCACAGATACGCAGTATTTT,CASRASSTDTQYF
TRBJ1-2,TRBV27,TRBD1,NA,TGTGCCAGCAGTCCGAGCCCCGGACAGGGGGGGGTCTATGGCTACACCTTC,CASSPSPGQGGVYGYTF
TRBJ1-5,TRBV19,NA,NA,TGTGCCAGTAGTATGTTTGGACAGACGAATCAGCCCCAGCATTTT,CASSMFGQTNQPQHF
TRBJ1-6,TRBV6-5,TRBD1,NA,TGTGCCAGCAAATTACTACAGGGGCAAAAGTCACCCCTCCACTTT,CASKLLQGQKSPLHF
TRBJ1-2,TRBV28,NA,NA,TGTGCCAGCAGTTTTAACCAAGGGATCTATGGCTACACCTTC,CASSFNQGIYGYTF
TRBJ2-1,TRBV27,TRBD2,NA,TGTGCCAGCAGTTTTTCTGGACTAGCGGGAGCCAACAATGAGCAGTTCTTC,CASSFSGLAGANNEQFF
TRBJ2-7,TRBV9,NA,NA,TGTGCCAGCAGCCCTAGGGGCCCCAGCTCCTACGAGCAGTACTTC,CASSPRGPSSYEQYF
TRBJ2-3,TRBV9,TRBD2,NA,TGTGCCAGCAGCCCCCATGGCGGGAGCACTAGAGATACGCAGTATTTT,CASSPHGGSTRDTQYF
TRBJ2-7,TRBV10-1,NA,NA,TGCGCCAGCAGTGAGTCGTTGCTTAACTCCGAGCAGTACTTC,CASSESLLNSEQYF
TRBJ2-7,TRBV11-2,NA,once,TGTGCCAGCAGGGGCTACGAGCAGTACTTC,CASRGYEQYF
TRBJ2-5,TRBV28,TRBD2,NA,TGTGCCAGCAGTTTGGGGGGGACTAAGACCCAGTACTTC,CASSLGGTKTQYF
TRBJ2-7,TRBV7-9,NA,NA,TGTGCCAGCAGCTTAGCGGGGACCTTCTCCTACGAGCAGTACTTC,CASSLAGTFSYEQYF
TRBJ2-3,TRBV11-2,NA,NA,TGTGCCAGCAGCTTGGGGGATACGCAGTATTTT,CASSLGDTQYF
TRBJ2-4,TRBV7-9,TRBD2,once,TGTGCCAGCAGTCCCGGGAGGGGCGAGGGCAAAAACATTCAGTACTTC,CASSPGRGEGKNIQYF
TRBJ2-2,TRBV14,NA,NA,TGTGCCAGCAGCCAACAGGACACCGGGGAGCTGTTTTTT,CASSQQDTGELFF
TRBJ2-5,TRBV7-8,NA,NA,TGTGCCAGCAGCCGCCCACCCTACAGGTCGATCCAAGAGACCCAGTACTTC,CASSRPPYRSIQETQYF
TRBJ1-4,TRBV19,NA,NA,TGTGCCAGTAGCCCACCAGGGGAATGGGCTAATGAAAAACTGCTTTTT,CASSPPGEWANEKLLF
TRBJ1-1,TRBV2,NA,NA,TGTGCCAGCAGTCCCCGGGGAGGGAACACTGAAGCTTTCTTT,CASSPRGGNTEAFF
TRBJ1-5,TRBV28,NA,NA,TGTGCCAGCGGGCCCCCGGGTCTCCAAGGACAGCCCCAGCATTTT,CASGPPGLQGQPQHF
TRBJ2-5,TRBV12-5,NA,NA,TGTGCTAGTGCCCTGGAGGGTCAAGAGACCCAGTACTTC,CASALEGQETQYF